This T cell receptor (beta chain) was identified in a study of T cell changes during pregnancy in multiple sclerosis. The CDR3 runs 16 residues. V was clipped by 5 bases and J by 4 bases; unmatched bases: 6. Germline lookup yields CDR1 SGHTA and CDR2 FQGTGA. The assay was immunoSEQ multiplex PCR, and TCRdb's table has in-frame clones only and misses some. The top ten clones hold about 1.5% of a sample with over 100,000 clones, roughly 90% of them seen once. The J gene is TRBJ2-2, the V gene TRBV7-3, with 11 bases lining up with TRBD2. The sample here was peripheral blood, taken in the third trimester of pregnancy. This TCR came from a female donor with multiple sclerosis, enrolled in a pregnancy study. The chain's CDR3 is CASSPYSGGATGELFF. CDR3 in DNA: TGTGCCAGCAGCCCCTATAGCGGGGGGGCCACCGGGGAGCTGTTTTTT.